This TCR beta chain was retrieved from a study of radiotherapy plus CTLA-4 blockade in lung cancer. In the study overall: An objective response was seen in roughly a sixth of patients, and disease control in 30% to 35%. Study-level results: TCR clones of tumor origin grew in blood after radiotherapy plus ipilimumab. In blood, early T cell clone dynamics reportedly predicted response best, together with interferon-beta.

Chemo-refractory metastatic non-small-cell lung cancer patients underwent focal radiation alongside CTLA-4 blockade with ipilimumab. The repertoire was sequenced with immunoSEQ multiplex PCR; TCRdb's copy has only in-frame clones and lacks some. The table shows about 90,000 clones, with over 80% occurring only once. A word on this clone: Its antigen is undetermined.

The CDR3 has 13 amino acids. Germline lookup yields CDR1 SGHTA and CDR2 FQGNSA. The V end lost 5 bases, the J end lost 6 bases, and 13 bases lay between the germline ends. This sequence was found in a human donor with non-small cell lung cancer that progressed on radiotherapy plus ipilimumab. Sequences were derived from peripheral blood, sampled from a patient treated with radiotherapy plus ipilimumab. The gene calls are TRBV7-2 and TRBJ1-2; TRBD1 might be the D (5 bases). The CDR3, as DNA: TGTGCCAGCAGCCCGCCCGGGGGGAATGGCTACACCTTC. Residues: CASSPPGGNGYTF.